This passage covers 26 T cell receptor beta chains from one sample sequenced in a study of cytomegalovirus exposure and HLA in healthy donors (dated by TCRdb to 2016 to 2017). Library preparation was by the immunoSEQ multiplex PCR assay. For the multiplex PCR, a mixture combining 60 forward primers for TCR Vbeta segments and 13 reverse primers for TCR Jbeta segments was used. TCRdb obtained this table from immuneACCESS and retained in-frame rearrangements with V and J assigned. These tables miss some clones; where compared with another copy, unresolved V genes account for less than half of the shortfall, and the remainder is unexplained. The sample table records about 120,000 clones; approximately 69% of these occur just once. The ten biggest clones cover 4% to 4.5% of the sample. The material sequenced was PBMCs. The receptors were sampled from a woman between 40 and 50 years old in good health and CMV-seropositive.

The gene calls are TRBV27 and TRBJ2-7; TRBD1 matches at 7 bases. Germline CDR1 and CDR2: MNHEY and SMNVEV (reference sequence). Trimming cost V 4 bases and J 0 bases; bases outside gene matches: 6. This CDR3 spans 15 amino acids. CDR3: CASSSSRDSSYEQYF. The CDR3, as DNA: TGTGCCAGCAGTTCATCCCGGGACAGCTCCTACGAGCAGTACTTC.

This chain connects TRBV10-3 to TRBJ1-5; 7 bases map to TRBD1. After removal of 7 bases from V and 2 bases from J, the junction contained 5 bases not matched to a gene. The CDR3 spans 14 residues. In germline, CDR1 is ENHRY, CDR2 SYGVKD. The CDR3 nucleotides are TGTGCCATCAATCAGGGGGGCGGCAATCAGCCCCAGCATTTT. As protein: CAINQGGGNQPQHF.

The chain has TRBV7-3 and TRBJ2-1; 7 bases are shared with TRBD1. Germline CDR1 SGHTA, CDR2 FQGTGA. This CDR3 contains 14 residues. Trimming cost V 5 bases and J 2 bases; bases outside gene matches: 3. The CDR3 spells CASSPGTAYNEQFF. DNA for the CDR3: TGTGCCAGCAGCCCCGGGACAGCCTACAATGAGCAGTTCTTC.

The chain couples TRBV18 to TRBJ1-5; 7 bases are a match to TRBD1. J gave up 1 base and V 4 bases, and 7 bases lay outside the gene matches. Germline loops: CDR1 KGHSH, CDR2 LQKENI. The CDR3 spans 16 residues. The chain's CDR3 is CASSLQGEGSNQPQHF. In DNA, the CDR3 is TGTGCCAGCTCACTGCAGGGGGAAGGGAGCAATCAGCCCCAGCATTTT.

The chain links TRBV5-1 to TRBJ2-7; 13 nucleotides align to TRBD2. Germline CDR1 and CDR2: SGHRS and YFSETQ. The CDR3 contains 18 residues. Trimming took 4 bases from V and 5 from J; bases not matched to a gene: 15. The CDR3 DNA reads TGCGCCAGCAGCCACGGACTAGCGGGAGATTGGTTCGACCACGAGCAGTACTTC. It codes for CASSHGLAGDWFDHEQYF.

Of note for this clone: Other DNA sequences in this specimen translate into the identical CDR3. The chain is built from TRBV15 and TRBJ1-4, with 12 bases lining up with TRBD1. V gave up 4 bases and J gave up 7 bases; unmatched junction bases: 4. CDR1 and CDR2 (germline): LNHNV, YYDKDF (reference sequence). The length of the CDR3 is 15 residues. CDR3 in amino acids: CATSKGQGAVEKLFF. CDR3 coding DNA: TGTGCCACCAGCAAGGGACAGGGGGCGGTTGAAAAACTGTTTTTT. The full variable domain, rest sourced from reference TRBV15 and TRBJ1-4, is DAMVIQNPRYQVTQFGKPVTLSCSQTLNHNVMYWYQQKSSQAPKLLFHYYDKDFNNEADTPDNFQSRRPNTSFCFLDIRSPGLGDTAMYLCATSKGQGAVEKLFFGSGTQLSVL.

In this sample, this clone turned up a few times. The gene calls are TRBV15 and TRBJ2-5; 11 bases are shared with TRBD2. Germline V gives CDR1 LNHNV, CDR2 YYDKDF (reference sequence). With V trimmed by 5 bases and J by 2 bases, 7 bases remained unmatched. The CDR3 extends over 16 amino acids. The CDR3 sequence is CATSSGLAGLQETQYF. CDR3 DNA: TGTGCCACCAGCTCTGGACTAGCGGGTTTACAAGAGACCCAGTACTTC.

J is TRBJ2-1 and V is TRBV7-9, with D possibly being TRBD2 (5 bases). Per the germline V gene, CDR1 is SEHNR and CDR2 is FQNEAQ (reference sequence). The CDR3 length is 13 residues. V was cut by 1 base and J by 6 bases, with 7 bases left in between. Here the CDR3 DNA reads TGTGCCAGCAGCTTAGAAGGGAGCAATGAGCAGTTCTTC. Amino acid sequence: CASSLEGSNEQFF.

The rearrangement links TRBV6-1 to TRBJ1-2; maybe TRBD1 (5 bases). Germline CDR1 and CDR2: MNHNS and SASEGT. The germline V and J ends were trimmed by 3 bases and 7 bases, with 15 bases remaining between them. The CDR3 spans 14 residues. The CDR3, as DNA: TGTGCCAGCAGTGACAGGGTGGGAAGAGGTGGCTACACCTTC. As protein: CASSDRVGRGGYTF.

This clone was recorded only once. CDR3 protein: CASSLRAQPGYEQYF. The DNA for the CDR3 is TGTGCCAGCAGCTTACGCGCACAACCAGGGTACGAGCAGTACTTC. The gene calls are TRBV7-8 and TRBJ2-5; D possibly corresponds to TRBD1 (5 bases). TRBJ2-7 explains the end of the DNA better; the J call may be wrong. CDR1 and CDR2 from the germline V gene are SGHVS and FQNEAQ. This CDR3 is 15 amino acids long.

V is TRBV21-1 and J is TRBJ1-1; no DNA check was done on the table's D call, TRBD1. TRBV21-1 is an annotated pseudogene. The CDR3 runs to 15 residues. The CDR3 region is CASSKNREVGTEAFF. The CDR3 DNA is TGTGCCAGCAGCAAAAACAGGGAAGTCGGCACTGAAGCTTTCTTT.

The CDR3 coding sequence is TGTGCCAGCAGCGGAGCGGGAGAGAGGGGGGTAGATACGCAGTATTTT. This gives the protein CASSGAGERGVDTQYF. This chain joins TRBV5-4 and TRBJ2-3; 8 nucleotides line up with TRBD2. This CDR3 region has 16 residues. CDR1 and CDR2 from the germline V gene are SGHNT and YYREEE (reference sequence). V was pared by 4 bases and J by 5 bases, with 12 bases of the junction left unmatched.

The rearrangement joins TRBV16 to TRBJ1-1, with 8 positions matching TRBD1. The germline CDR1 and CDR2 sequences are KGHSY and FQNENV. V trimming: 3 bases; J trimming: 2 bases; junction bases outside the gene matches: 2. The CDR3 consists of 14 residues. As DNA, the CDR3 is TGTGCCAGCAGCCACCAGGGGGCAAACACTGAAGCTTTCTTT. It encodes CASSHQGANTEAFF.

This clone was observed a few times. The chain joins TRBV19 to TRBJ1-2; TRBD1 matches 10 bases. Trimming removed 4 bases from V and 7 bases from J; junction bases left unmatched: 9. The CDR3 sequence is 15 residues long. Germline V gene lookup returns CDR1 LNHDA and CDR2 SQIVND (reference sequence). The CDR3: CASSRVGTGVAGYTF. The CDR3 region has the DNA TGTGCCAGTAGTAGGGTAGGGACAGGGGTTGCTGGCTACACCTTC.

CDR3 amino acids: CASSIGTGDYEQYF. The CDR3 nucleotides are TGTGCCAGTAGTATCGGGACAGGCGACTACGAGCAGTACTTC. J is TRBJ2-5 and V is TRBV19; 8 nucleotides line up with TRBD1. With the DNA end fitting TRBJ2-7 better, the J assignment may be wrong. Germline-derived CDR1 and CDR2 are LNHDA and SQIVND (reference sequence). CDR3 size: 14 residues.

The chain is built from TRBV11-3 and TRBJ1-1; TRBD1 is a possible D gene (6 bases). Germline CDR1 and CDR2: SGHNT and YENEEA. CDR3 length: 14 residues. V shed 5 bases and J shed 0 bases, with 10 bases lying between them. The CDR3 spells CASSRGAVNTEAFF. CDR3 nucleotides: TGTGCCAGCAGCCGGGGGGCCGTGAACACTGAAGCTTTCTTT.

The chain joins TRBV7-2 to TRBJ1-1; no reliable D call. Per germline, CDR1 SGHTA and CDR2 FQGNSA. With 2 bases removed from V and 2 bases from J, the gap between germline ends came to 3 bases. This CDR3 comprises 12 residues. CDR3 loop: CASSLINTEAFF. The CDR3, as DNA: TGTGCCAGCAGCTTAATAAACACTGAAGCTTTCTTT.

The J gene is TRBJ2-1, the V gene TRBV5-1, with TRBD2 identical over 9 bases. The trim removed 4 bases at V and 9 bases at J, leaving 14 bases unmatched. The V gene's germline CDR1 is SGHRS and CDR2 YFSETQ. The CDR3 contains 16 residues. For the CDR3, the DNA is TGCGCCAGCAGCAGCTTTTCTAGCGGGAAGTCGGGTGAGCAGTTCTTC. It is translated as CASSSFSSGKSGEQFF.

The chain is built from TRBV13 and TRBJ2-7; TRBD2 agrees at 7 bases. CDR1 and CDR2 (germline): PRHDT, FYEKMQ (reference sequence). The CDR3 totals 13 residues. The V and J ends lost 5 bases and 4 bases, in that order; junction bases with no gene match: 5. The CDR3 loop is CASSPSGRYEQYF. CDR3 nucleotide sequence: TGTGCCAGCAGCCCCTCCGGGAGGTACGAGCAGTACTTC.

This chain links TRBV7-9 with TRBJ1-2; D gene unclear. Deletions cut 2 bases from V and 5 bases from J, with 3 bases between. The germline gives CDR1 SEHNR, CDR2 FQNEAQ (reference sequence). The CDR3 covers 11 residues. The CDR3 is CASSLQYGYTF. The CDR3 DNA is TGTGCCAGCAGCTTACAGTATGGCTACACCTTC. Variable domain in full (rest from reference TRBV7-9 and TRBJ1-2): DTGVSQNPRHKITKRGQNVTFRCDPISEHNRLYWYRQTLGQGPEFLTYFQNEAQLEKSRLLSDRFSAERPKGSFSTLEIQRTEQGDSAMYLCASSLQYGYTFGSGTRLTVV.

The V call is TRBV5-1, the J call TRBJ1-1, with a tentative D call TRBD1 (5 bases). Germline V lookup: CDR1 SGHRS, CDR2 YFSETQ. The CDR3 spans 14 residues. V lost 4 bases and J 1 base, leaving 11 bases between the germline ends. This CDR3 is CASSPQVANTEAFF. CDR3 bases: TGCGCCAGCAGCCCACAGGTGGCGAACACTGAAGCTTTCTTT.

Turning to this clone: Other nucleotide sequences in the sample specify the same CDR3. This rearrangement joins TRBV5-1 to TRBJ2-2, with D possibly matching TRBD2 (6 bases). V was shortened by 4 bases and J by 0 bases, with 10 bases between the two germline ends. The CDR3 is 15 residues long. Germline V CDR1 and CDR2: SGHRS, YFSETQ. The CDR3 nucleotides read TGCGCCAGCAGCGGGAGGACGGCGAACACCGGGGAGCTGTTTTTT. Amino acids: CASSGRTANTGELFF.

This chain uses TRBV27 with TRBJ1-1; 8 nucleotides match TRBD1. This CDR3 is built from 15 residues. V lost 5 bases, J lost 4 bases, and 9 bases stayed unmatched. Germline CDR1 MNHEY, CDR2 SMNVEV (reference sequence). CDR3 amino acids: CASSIRQGTPTEAFF. The CDR3 coding sequence is TGTGCCAGCAGTATTAGACAGGGGACCCCCACTGAAGCTTTCTTT.

The chain links TRBV4-3 to TRBJ2-1, with TRBD2 matching 14 bases. CDR1 is LGHNA, CDR2 YSLEER, per germline. Trimming removed 4 bases from V and 7 bases from J; junction bases left unmatched: 3. There are 15 residues in the CDR3. This chain's CDR3 is CASSRGLAGGNEQFF. CDR3 DNA sequence: TGCGCCAGCAGCCGAGGACTAGCGGGGGGAAATGAGCAGTTCTTC.

This clone showed up just once. The chain links TRBV7-9 to TRBJ1-1, with a possible D match to TRBD1 (5 bases). The CDR3 is 16 amino acids. V was clipped by 5 bases and J by 0 bases, with 16 bases between them. CDR1 is SEHNR, CDR2 FQNEAQ, per germline (reference sequence). The CDR3 protein is CASSAGGARVNTEAFF. The DNA for the CDR3 is TGTGCCAGCAGCGCCGGCGGGGCCAGGGTGAACACTGAAGCTTTCTTT.

The gene calls are TRBV5-1 and TRBJ2-2, with D perhaps TRBD2 (6 bases). The V gene's germline CDR1 is SGHRS and CDR2 YFSETQ. V shed 4 bases and J shed 5 bases, with 18 bases lying between them. The CDR3 loop spans 16 amino acids. Here the CDR3 DNA reads TGCGCCAGCAGCCTGGCGACTAGTTTTGATACCGGGGAGCTGTTTTTT. This sequence encodes CASSLATSFDTGELFF.